This T cell receptor (beta chain) came from a study of OX40 agonist ivuxolimab in advanced cancers. At the level of the study: It was ivuxolimab, an agonistic anti-OX40 (CD134) antibody, that patients were treated with. While on treatment, patients had intravenous ivuxolimab at 0.01 to 10 mg/kg every 2 weeks.

Sequenced by immunoSEQ multiplex PCR; TCRdb stores in-frame clones only, minus some. The sample includes 90,000 to 100,000 clones, over 75% of them seen just once. V was clipped by 5 bases and J by 0 bases, with 14 bases between them. The CDR3 is 15 amino acids. Looked up from germline, CDR1 is MNHEY and CDR2 is SMNVEV (reference sequence). The material was CD4+ or CD8+ T cells sorted from blood, obtained in a trial of the OX40 agonist ivuxolimab. This clonotype originated in an adult with an advanced solid tumor such as melanoma, head and neck, liver or kidney cancer. This chain joins TRBV27 and TRBJ2-7; D perhaps matches TRBD1 (6 bases). This chain's CDR3 is CASSPRHRASYEQYF. CDR3 nucleotide sequence: TGTGCCAGCAGTCCACGGCACAGGGCCTCCTACGAGCAGTACTTC.